This T cell receptor beta chain was recorded in a study of immune reconstitution after stem cell transplant in scleroderma. This clonotype appeared a few times. TCRdb recomputed calls from the RT-PCR reads with MiXCR, one row per CDR3 protein. The data show around 5,000 distinct CDR3 sequences, with about 9.2% seen just once and approximately 4% held by the top ten. The CDR3 runs 14 residues. Germline lookup yields CDR1 MDHEN and CDR2 SYDVKM. V was clipped by 8 bases and J by 12 bases; unmatched bases: 15. This receptor was identified in a male donor with systemic sclerosis. The V call is TRBV28, the J call TRBJ2-3; TRBD2 matches 9 bases. Sample collection was performed before or after autologous hematopoietic stem cell transplantation (not recorded which). The CDR3 coding sequence is TGTGCCAGCTATACGGAACTCGGCGGGGGGGTCCAGTATTTT. Amino acids: CASYTELGGGVQYF.